The 32 T cell receptor beta chains below all came from one sample that was sequenced in a study of molecular identifiers for immune sequencing clone quantification. A single record per CDR3 protein comes from TCRdb applying MiXCR to the PCR reads. In the table there are about half a million distinct CDR3 sequences, less than 30% of which are singletons. What was sequenced was naive CD8+ T cells from blood, with Jurkat cell RNA spiked in. As for subset: FACS-sorted CD8+CD4-CCR7+CD45RA+ naive T cells. Every receptor here comes from a human donor in good health. Some libraries in this study had Jurkat cell RNA spiked in.

This chain uses TRBV13 with TRBJ2-6; D is perhaps TRBD1 (6 bases). V was shortened by 2 bases and J by 2 bases, with 7 bases between the two germline ends. The CDR3 consists of 15 residues. Germline V lookup: CDR1 PRHDT, CDR2 FYEKMQ (reference sequence). CDR3 protein: CASSLRGTGANVLTF. The CDR3 region has the DNA TGTGCCAGCAGCTTAAGGGGGACTGGGGCCAACGTCCTGACTTTC.

This clonotype was seen more than once but under ten times. This rearrangement joins TRBV12-3 or TRBV12-4 to TRBJ1-1, with D perhaps TRBD1 (5 bases). The CDR3 has 16 amino acids. V was trimmed by 6 bases and J by 0 bases, leaving 17 bases between them. DNA of the CDR3: TGTGCCAGCAGGCTCGGGGGGATGGTCATGAACACTGAAGCTTTCTTT. Protein product: CASRLGGMVMNTEAFF.

This clonotype appeared many times. The chain has TRBV28 and TRBJ1-4; D possibly corresponds to TRBD1 (5 bases). The CDR3 consists of 13 residues. CDR1 is MDHEN and CDR2 is SYDVKM in the germline V gene. The germline V and J ends were trimmed by 4 bases and 5 bases, with 8 bases remaining between them. CDR3 nucleotide sequence: TGTGCCAGCAGTTGGGGGTTAAATGAAAAACTGTTTTTT. This gives the protein CASSWGLNEKLFF.

In regard to this clonotype: An end of the junction does not agree with germline; a read error may underlie this. In DNA, the CDR3 is TGTGCCAGCAGTCAGACGGGACAGGGGAGACAGCTCCAGCATTTT. Translated, it gives CASSQTGQGRQLQHF. The V and J genes are TRBV27 and TRBJ1-5; 10 nucleotides align to TRBD1. This CDR3 is 15 amino acids long. Per germline, CDR1 MNHEY and CDR2 SMNVEV (reference sequence).

There are many counts of this clonotype. The J gene is TRBJ2-1, the V gene TRBV7-6, with D maybe TRBD2 (6 bases). The germline V gene encodes CDR1 SGHVS and CDR2 FNYEAQ. This CDR3 is 16 amino acids long. Trimming removed 5 bases from V and 8 bases from J, with 22 bases in between. The CDR3 coding sequence is TGTGCCAGCAGCACCCTATCCGGGACTGCCGTATATGAGCAGTTCTTC. Amino acid sequence: CASSTLSGTAVYEQFF.

The chain is built from TRBV29-1 and TRBJ1-2; 7 nucleotides agree with TRBD1. CDR3 length: 13 amino acids. The J segment lost 8 bases and the V segment lost 5 bases, leaving 11 bases of the junction unmatched. Germline values: CDR1 SQVTM, CDR2 ANQGSEA. CDR3 in amino acids: CSVRMVIQGGYTF. CDR3 coding DNA: TGCAGCGTTAGGATGGTGATACAGGGGGGCTACACCTTC.

This clonotype was detected many times. The CDR3 nucleotides read TGTGCCAGCAGCCGGGGAGGAGGGACAGATACGCAGTATTTT. Encoded protein: CASSRGGGTDTQYF. J is TRBJ2-3 and V is TRBV7-9; possibly TRBD2 for D (6 bases). The CDR3 consists of 14 residues. In germline, CDR1 is SEHNR, CDR2 FQNEAQ (reference sequence). The V and J ends lost 5 bases and 3 bases respectively, with 12 bases between them.

This clonotype came up a few times. The chain carries TRBV7-2 and TRBJ2-2; no definite D call. CDR3 length: 14 amino acids. The germline V and J ends were trimmed by 1 base and 4 bases, with 7 bases remaining between them. Germline lookup yields CDR1 SGHTA and CDR2 FQGNSA. The CDR3 sequence is CASSLGDLTGELFF. CDR3 DNA sequence: TGTGCCAGCAGCTTAGGGGATCTCACCGGGGAGCTGTTTTTT.

The V gene is TRBV3-1, the J gene TRBJ2-5; D is uncertain. The V gene's germline CDR1 is LGHDT and CDR2 YNNKEL (reference sequence). This CDR3 spans 14 amino acids. V was pared by 2 bases and J by 1 base, with 8 bases between. CDR3 region: CASSQLQLQETQYF. For the CDR3, the DNA is TGTGCCAGCAGCCAATTACAGCTCCAAGAGACCCAGTACTTC.

This clonotype appeared a few times. CDR3 sequence reads: CAISELFREGEKLFF. The CDR3 DNA is TGTGCCATCAGTGAGTTGTTCAGGGAGGGTGAAAAACTGTTTTTT. This chain joins TRBV10-3 and TRBJ1-4; perhaps TRBD1 as D (5 bases). V lost 1 base to trimming and J lost 7 bases, with 13 bases between them. Germline CDR1 and CDR2: ENHRY and SYGVKD. The CDR3 loop spans 15 amino acids.

This clonotype was counted many times. The chain links TRBV4-1 to TRBJ1-1; the D is unclear. Trimming left V 1 base short and J 1 base short, with 10 bases between. This CDR3 is 15 amino acids long. Germline V gene sequence: CDR1 MGHRA, CDR2 YSYEKL. The CDR3 loop reads CASSQGPQQNTEAFF. The CDR3 DNA sequence: TGCGCCAGCAGCCAAGGACCACAGCAGAACACTGAAGCTTTCTTT.

The V gene is TRBV4-3, the J gene TRBJ2-7, with 7 bases matching TRBD1. The CDR3 has 15 residues. Germline CDR1 LGHNA, CDR2 YSLEER. Trimming cost V 0 bases and J 2 bases; bases outside gene matches: 4. CDR3 sequence: CASSQEYRGPYEQYF. DNA of the CDR3: TGCGCCAGCAGCCAAGAGTACAGGGGTCCCTACGAGCAGTACTTC.

This clonotype was counted a few times. The CDR3 is CASSWESNQPQHF. Written as DNA, the CDR3 is TGTGCCAGCAGCTGGGAGAGCAATCAGCCCCAGCATTTT. The chain is built from TRBV7-6 and TRBJ1-5; D is unresolved. The germline V and J ends were trimmed by 4 bases and 1 base, with 5 bases remaining between them. The CDR3 extends over 13 amino acids. Germline V gene sequence: CDR1 SGHVS, CDR2 FNYEAQ.

The chain recombines TRBV19 with TRBJ1-1; D gene ambiguous. The CDR3 totals 14 residues. Trimming stripped 3 bases from V and 4 bases from J, with 12 bases between. Germline CDR1 is LNHDA and CDR2 is SQIVND (reference sequence). Here the CDR3 DNA reads TGTGCCAGTAGTATGTCCTCCCGGGGCACTGAAGCTTTCTTT. Translated: CASSMSSRGTEAFF. Based on the CDR3 plus reference TRBV19 and TRBJ1-1, the full variable domain is DGGITQSPKYLFRKEGQNVTLSCEQNLNHDAMYWYRQDPGQGLRLIYYSQIVNDFQKGDIAEGYSVSREKKESFPLTVTSAQKNPTAFYLCASSMSSRGTEAFFGQGTRLTVV.

This clonotype has ten or more counts. The J gene is TRBJ2-7, the V gene TRBV9; 7 bases align to TRBD2. The CDR3 spans 15 residues. Germline V gene data show CDR1 as SGDLS and CDR2 as YYNGEE. Unmatched junction bases numbered 11, after V lost 3 bases and J lost 5 bases. In nucleotides, the CDR3 is TGTGCCAGCAGCGGCCCGGGGGGATCCCCCCACGAGCAGTACTTC. Protein: CASSGPGGSPHEQYF.

The CDR3 sequence is CASRYSGASTDTQYF. The CDR3 nucleotides read TGTGCCAGCAGATATAGCGGTGCTAGCACAGATACGCAGTATTTT. The chain uses TRBV12-3 or TRBV12-4 and TRBJ2-3, with D possibly matching TRBD2 (6 bases). The CDR3 runs 15 residues. V lost 6 bases, J lost 0 bases, and 13 bases lay in between.

The V call is TRBV16, the J call TRBJ1-5, with D possibly TRBD1 on 5 matching bases. V was trimmed by 4 bases and J by 7 bases, leaving 11 bases between them. Germline V gene lookup returns CDR1 KGHSY and CDR2 FQNENV. This CDR3 spans 13 amino acids. Here the CDR3 reads CASSRQGAQPQHF. DNA of the CDR3: TGTGCCAGCAGCCGGCAGGGTGCGCAGCCCCAGCATTTT.

As concerns this clonotype: Since a much larger clone is just one base distant, this may be a read error. This rearrangement joins TRBV7-9 to TRBJ1-6; 7 bases agree with TRBD1. This CDR3 is built from 15 residues. Germline loops: CDR1 SEHNR, CDR2 FQNEAQ (reference sequence). In nucleotides, the CDR3 is TGTGCCAGCAGCCCGGCGACAGGGCCCTATTCATCCCTCCACTTT. It encodes CASSPATGPYSSLHF. Full variable domain (remainder filled in from reference TRBV7-9 and TRBJ1-6): DTGVSQNPRHKITKRGQNVTFRCDPISEHNRLYWYRQTLGQGPEFLTYFQNEAQLEKSRLLSDRFSAERPKGSFSTLEIQRTEQGDSAMYLCASSPATGPYSSLHFGNGTRLTVT.

The rearrangement uses TRBV6-1 and TRBJ1-1; no clear D. CDR1 and CDR2 from the germline V gene are MNHNS and SASEGT. V lost 1 base to trimming and J lost 9 bases, with 6 bases between them. This CDR3 has 11 amino acids. The CDR3 DNA sequence: TGTGCCAGCAGTGAAGGATTTAAAGCTTTCTTT. Protein product: CASSEGFKAFF.

The rearrangement uses TRBV28 and TRBJ2-5, with 8 bases fitting TRBD1. J lost 5 bases, V lost 2 bases, and 7 bases had no gene match. The CDR3 is 15 amino acids. Germline V gene lookup returns CDR1 MDHEN and CDR2 SYDVKM. CDR3 DNA sequence: TGTGCCAGCAGTTTACGTCGGACAGGGCAGGAGACCCAGTACTTC. This gives the protein CASSLRRTGQETQYF.

The J gene is TRBJ2-1, the V gene TRBV3-1; D uncertain. The V and J ends lost 1 base and 5 bases respectively, with 6 bases between them. Per germline, CDR1 LGHDT and CDR2 YNNKEL (reference sequence). The CDR3 extends over 13 amino acids. The CDR3 reads CASSQVLDNEQFF. CDR3 sequence (DNA): TGTGCCAGCAGCCAAGTTTTAGACAATGAGCAGTTCTTC.

This chain connects TRBV20-1 to TRBJ2-1; TRBD2 matches 7 bases. The J segment lost 5 bases and the V segment lost 0 bases, leaving 19 bases of the junction unmatched. The CDR3 is 19 amino acids. CDR1 and CDR2 (germline): DFQATT, SNEGSKA (reference sequence). Here the CDR3 reads CSARDLWKSGTREHNEQFF. The CDR3 region has the DNA TGCAGTGCTAGAGATTTGTGGAAAAGCGGGACCCGAGAGCACAATGAGCAGTTCTTC.

This chain links TRBV4-2 with TRBJ2-3, with D tentatively TRBD2 (7 bases). V was pared by 0 bases and J by 5 bases, with 12 bases between. This CDR3 is 15 amino acids long. The germline gives CDR1 LGHNA, CDR2 YNFKEQ. The CDR3 sequence is CASSQDGGAVDTQYF. Here the CDR3 DNA reads TGTGCCAGCAGCCAAGATGGGGGGGCAGTAGATACGCAGTATTTT.

This clonotype was detected only a few times. This sequence joins TRBV6-5 and TRBJ2-5; TRBD1 aligns across 10 bases. The trim removed 2 bases at V and 3 bases at J, leaving 9 bases unmatched. Germline CDR1 MNHEY, CDR2 SVGAGI. This CDR3 has 17 amino acids. The DNA for the CDR3 is TGTGCCAGCAGTTACGTTTTGGGACAGGGGCTAGAAGAGACCCAGTACTTC. It specifies CASSYVLGQGLEETQYF.

Comments on this clonotype: This may arise from a read error, as a much more abundant clone is one base away. The chain links TRBV5-3 to TRBJ2-7; TRBD1 matches 7 bases. TRBV5-3 is an ORF, with its function uncertain. CDR3 size: 15 residues. Here the CDR3 DNA reads TGTGCCAGCAGCGCCTACAGGGGTAGCTCCTACGAGCAGCACTTC. Translation: CASSAYRGSSYEQHF.

The chain uses TRBV6-5 and TRBJ2-5; 16 positions match TRBD2. The germline gives CDR1 MNHEY, CDR2 SVGAGI. After removal of 4 bases from V and 5 bases from J, the junction contained 1 base not matched to a gene. The CDR3 contains 15 residues. As DNA, the CDR3 is TGTGCCAGCAGTTGGGGACTAGCGGGAGGGGAGACCCAGTACTTC. Protein sequence: CASSWGLAGGETQYF.

With regard to this clonotype: An end of the junction differs from the germline gene, which may be a read error. The chain combines TRBV4-1 with TRBJ2-5, with D maybe TRBD1 (6 bases). This CDR3 comprises 16 residues. Germline lookup yields CDR1 MGHRA and CDR2 YSYEKL. As DNA, the CDR3 is TGCGCCAGCAGCCAAGATAGAACAGGGTACCAGGAGACCCAGTACTTC. Protein sequence: CASSQDRTGYQETQYF.

In the case of this clonotype: A much larger clone lies a single base off, so this may be a read error. The gene calls are TRBV13 and TRBJ2-6, with D possibly being TRBD2 (6 bases). Per germline, CDR1 PRHDT and CDR2 FYEKMQ (reference sequence). The CDR3 sequence is 16 residues long. The CDR3 is CASSLALMGGANILTF. DNA of the CDR3: TGTGCCAGCAGCTTAGCCCTCATGGGCGGGGCCAACATCCTGACTTTC.

This clonotype occurred a few times. The chain links TRBV6-2 or TRBV6-3 to TRBJ1-5; 7 positions match TRBD1. The V gene end was trimmed by 2 bases and the J gene end by 9 bases; junction bases not matched to a gene: 10. Germline values: CDR1 MNHEY, CDR2 SVGEGT. CDR3 length: 15 amino acids. The CDR3 is CASSYLTGEIWPQHF. CDR3 DNA sequence: TGTGCCAGCAGTTACCTAACAGGGGAGATATGGCCCCAGCATTTT.

This clonotype has just a few counts. This sequence joins TRBV6-2 or TRBV6-3 and TRBJ2-2; 11 nucleotides match TRBD1. This CDR3 is 18 amino acids long. J lost 0 bases, V lost 2 bases, and 5 bases had no gene match. Germline V gives CDR1 MNHEY, CDR2 SVGEGT. The CDR3: CASSYPRGQGANTGELFF. In DNA, the CDR3 is TGTGCCAGCAGTTACCCGAGGGGACAGGGGGCGAACACCGGGGAGCTGTTTTTT.

This clonotype was found a few times. This chain uses TRBV19 with TRBJ2-1, with D perhaps matching TRBD2 (7 bases). Germline CDR1 and CDR2: LNHDA and SQIVND (reference sequence). Trimming pared 1 base from V and 13 bases from J, leaving 17 bases between. The CDR3 covers 14 residues. The CDR3 loop is CASSIAGGLSPQFF. The CDR3 DNA is TGTGCCAGTAGTATAGCGGGGGGCCTGTCCCCCCAGTTCTTC.

The chain combines TRBV20-1 with TRBJ2-3; TRBD2 aligns across 9 bases. Germline assignment: CDR1 DFQATT and CDR2 SNEGSKA (reference sequence). V was clipped by 1 base and J by 6 bases; unmatched bases: 11. The CDR3 covers 16 residues. The DNA for the CDR3 is TGCAGTGCTAGAGTACATAGCGGGGGAGTGTGGGATACGCAGTATTTT. Amino acids: CSARVHSGGVWDTQYF.